These 29 T cell receptor beta chains originate from one sample sequenced in a study of a mutant IDH1 vaccine in newly diagnosed glioma. The time point: week 11, during vaccination. Mutant IDH1 20-mer peptide, at 300 ug, made up each vaccine dose, with topical imiquimod. Their antigen targets remain unknown. Measured with immunoSEQ multiplex PCR; TCRdb has only the in-frame clones, and not every one. The sample has about 23,000 clones, 79% seen once. This specimen consisted of PBMCs, obtained from a glioma patient whose treatment included an IDH1 peptide vaccine. These receptors all stem from a man between 40 and 49 years old with glioma.

This chain uses TRBV6-5 with TRBJ2-1; TRBD2 aligns across 8 bases. Germline assignment: CDR1 MNHEY and CDR2 SVGAGI. This CDR3 contains 13 residues. V shed 11 bases, J shed 6 bases, and the junction held 9 bases outside the gene matches. The CDR3 DNA reads TGTGCCGGAGGGAGCGGGAGTGTCAATGAGCAGTTCTTC. Translation gives CAGGSGSVNEQFF.

The chain recombines TRBV6-1 with TRBJ2-7; a possible D gene is TRBD1 (5 bases). V was pared by 6 bases and J by 1 base, with 10 bases between. CDR1 is MNHNS, CDR2 SASEGT, per germline. CDR3 length: 13 residues. The CDR3 here is CASRAQVSYEQYF. The CDR3, as DNA: TGTGCCAGCAGAGCACAGGTTTCCTACGAGCAGTACTTC.

This clone was seen a handful of times. This chain uses TRBV30 with TRBJ1-2; 7 positions match TRBD1. Germline V CDR1 and CDR2: GTSNPN, SVGIG (reference sequence). Trimming took 2 bases from V and 4 from J; bases not matched to a gene: 7. This CDR3 contains 14 residues. CDR3: CAWSPLTGSYGYTF. The CDR3 bases are TGTGCCTGGAGTCCTCTGACAGGGTCCTATGGCTACACCTTC.

This chain links TRBV11-2 with TRBJ2-7; possible D gene TRBD2, 6 bases. V lost 3 bases to trimming and J lost 3 bases, with 12 bases between them. CDR3 length: 14 amino acids. Germline lookup yields CDR1 SGHAT and CDR2 FQNNGV. The CDR3 DNA is TGTGCCAGCAGCTTTTCTGGGACTCTCTACGAGCAGTACGTC. Its translation is CASSFSGTLYEQYV.

V gene TRBV11-2 combines with J gene TRBJ1-1; D perhaps matches TRBD1 (5 bases). The CDR3 runs to 14 residues. In germline, CDR1 is SGHAT, CDR2 FQNNGV. Trimming left V 3 bases short and J 2 bases short, with 10 bases between. CDR3 sequence: CASSFFTGNTEAFF. CDR3 nucleotides: TGTGCCAGCAGCTTCTTCACAGGAAACACTGAAGCTTTCTTT. The variable domain in full, completed from reference TRBV11-2 and TRBJ1-1, reads EAGVAQSPRYKIIEKRQSVAFWCNPISGHATLYWYQQILGQGPKLLIQFQNNGVVDDSQLPKDRFSAERLKGVDSTLKIQPAKLEDSAVYLCASSFFTGNTEAFFGQGTRLTVV.

The rearrangement links TRBV7-2 to TRBJ2-3; maybe TRBD2 (5 bases). Trimming shortened V by 1 base and J by 4 bases, and 12 bases separated the two germline ends. Germline assignment: CDR1 SGHTA and CDR2 FQGNSA. The CDR3 runs to 15 residues. CDR3 nucleotides: TGTGCCAGCAGCTTAGAAGGTAGCGCCGCAGATACGCAGTATTTT. Protein: CASSLEGSAADTQYF.

This clone has a handful of counts. The chain combines TRBV6-4 with TRBJ2-1; 8 bases align to TRBD2. The CDR3 extends over 13 amino acids. Germline V lookup: CDR1 MRHNA, CDR2 SNTAGT. Trimming removed 6 bases from V and 5 bases from J; junction bases left unmatched: 3. The CDR3 here is CASSNSGDNEQFF. The CDR3 coding sequence is TGTGCCAGCAGCAATAGCGGGGACAATGAGCAGTTCTTC.

J is TRBJ2-5 and V is TRBV5-1; the match to TRBD1 covers 10 bases. The trim removed 6 bases at V and 5 bases at J, leaving 4 bases unmatched. The CDR3 is made up of 13 amino acids. Per germline, CDR1 SGHRS and CDR2 YFSETQ. DNA of the CDR3: TGCGCCAGCAAGGGACAGGGGCGGGAGACCCAGTACTTC. Its protein product is CASKGQGRETQYF.

This clone has just one count. The chain uses TRBV15 and TRBJ2-7, with TRBD1 identical over 7 bases. The CDR3 has 15 amino acids. CDR1 and CDR2 (germline): LNHNV, YYDKDF (reference sequence). The V gene end was trimmed by 0 bases and the J gene end by 4 bases; junction bases not matched to a gene: 6. The CDR3 protein is CATSRDAARGYEQYF. CDR3 nucleotide sequence: TGTGCCACCAGCAGAGATGCGGCCAGGGGGTACGAGCAGTACTTC.

The V and J genes are TRBV6-6 and TRBJ2-4; no reliable D call. This CDR3 contains 12 residues. V was pared by 2 bases and J by 4 bases, with 3 bases between. CDR1 and CDR2 from the germline V gene are MNHNY and SVGAGI (reference sequence). The CDR3 loop reads CASSYIKNIQYF. CDR3 in DNA: TGTGCCAGCAGTTACATAAAAAACATTCAGTACTTC.

This chain connects TRBV11-3 to TRBJ1-3; TRBD1 matches at 12 bases. Unmatched junction bases numbered 7, after V lost 4 bases and J lost 3 bases. The CDR3 contains 17 residues. Germline CDR1 reads SGHNT; CDR2 reads YENEEA. CDR3 in DNA: TGTGCCAGCAGCTACCGGGACAGGGGGCATCTTGGAAACACCATATATTTT. As protein: CASSYRDRGHLGNTIYF.

This clone was detected only a few times. The chain recombines TRBV29-1 with TRBJ1-1; no definite D call. V lost 0 bases to trimming and J lost 6 bases, with 14 bases between them. CDR1 and CDR2 (germline): SQVTM, ANQGSEA. The CDR3 has 14 residues. CDR3 sequence: CSVEDGRRSAEAFF. The CDR3 DNA is TGCAGCGTTGAAGACGGTCGGAGGAGTGCTGAAGCTTTCTTT.

The chain links TRBV6-6 to TRBJ1-1, with a weak D call TRBD1 (5 bases). V lost 2 bases and J lost 7, with 11 bases in between. CDR1 MNHNY and CDR2 SVGAGI come from the germline V gene (reference sequence). This CDR3 is 13 amino acids long. The CDR3 DNA sequence: TGTGCCAGCAGTTACGGGCAGGGAATTGAAGCTTTCTTT. This encodes CASSYGQGIEAFF.

The rearrangement uses TRBV11-2 and TRBJ1-2; a possible D gene is TRBD1 (6 bases). The germline V gene has CDR1 SGHAT and CDR2 FQNNGV. This CDR3 is built from 13 residues. V lost 2 bases and J 7 bases, leaving 11 bases between the germline ends. The CDR3 region has the DNA TGTGCCAGCAGCTTAACGGGGGGCGCTGGCTACACCTTC. It codes for CASSLTGGAGYTF.

V gene TRBV13 combines with J gene TRBJ2-7; 10 nucleotides align to TRBD2. This CDR3 region has 18 residues. The germline CDR1 and CDR2 sequences are PRHDT and FYEKMQ (reference sequence). V lost 4 bases, J lost 4 bases, and 16 bases stayed unmatched. The CDR3 DNA is TGTGCCAGCAGCTCCCGAGTGGGAGGAGCGGGAGGGCGGTACGAGCAGTACTTC. The encoded protein is CASSSRVGGAGGRYEQYF.

A few counts support this clone. This chain joins TRBV6-6 and TRBJ2-3; D may be TRBD2 (5 bases). The CDR3 length is 14 residues. V was pared by 2 bases and J by 4 bases, with 10 bases between. Germline loops: CDR1 MNHNY, CDR2 SVGAGI (reference sequence). The CDR3 reads CASSYQAGADTQYF. CDR3 bases: TGTGCCAGCAGTTACCAGGCCGGGGCAGATACGCAGTATTTT.

The chain employs TRBV14 and TRBJ2-5; D may correspond to TRBD1 or TRBD2 (5 bases each). The CDR3 has 15 amino acids. Trimming cost V 1 base and J 1 base, with 10 bases left between them. Germline-derived CDR1 and CDR2 are SGHDN and FVKESK. CDR3 region: CASSQVRGPQETQYF. As DNA, the CDR3 is TGTGCCAGCAGCCAAGTGAGGGGCCCCCAAGAGACCCAGTACTTC.

This clone has a handful of counts. The chain combines TRBV11-2 with TRBJ2-7; D is unresolved. Germline V lookup: CDR1 SGHAT, CDR2 FQNNGV. V was clipped by 0 bases and J by 7 bases, with 10 bases between them. The CDR3 runs to 13 residues. CDR3 DNA: TGTGCCAGCAGCTTAGATCGGTTAGGGGAGCAGTACGTC. This gives the protein CASSLDRLGEQYV.

This sequence joins TRBV4-1 and TRBJ2-2; possibly TRBD2 for D (6 bases). Germline loops: CDR1 MGHRA, CDR2 YSYEKL. Deletions cut 0 bases from V and 4 bases from J, with 15 bases between. The CDR3 runs to 17 residues. CDR3 nucleotides: TGCGCCAGCAGCCAAGACTGGGGGTTGGGAGGCACCGGGGAGCTGTTTTTT. This sequence encodes CASSQDWGLGGTGELFF.

V usage is TRBV11-2 and J usage is TRBJ2-1; 8 bases match TRBD1. The CDR3 covers 15 residues. Trimming cost V 5 bases and J 10 bases; bases outside gene matches: 13. The germline V gene has CDR1 SGHAT and CDR2 FQNNGV. Written as DNA, the CDR3 is TGTGCCAGCAGCGACCGCGGGACAGGAGAGGACGAGCAGTTCTTC. Translating it yields CASSDRGTGEDEQFF.

This clone has a handful of counts. This chain joins TRBV2 and TRBJ2-7, with 10 bases lining up with TRBD1. The J segment lost 6 bases and the V segment lost 4 bases, leaving 6 bases of the junction unmatched. The CDR3 loop spans 14 amino acids. Looked up from germline, CDR1 is SNHLY and CDR2 is FYNNEI. The CDR3 protein is CASSGGTGVSEQYF. DNA of the CDR3: TGTGCCAGCAGTGGGGGGACAGGGGTGAGCGAGCAGTACTTC.

This chain joins TRBV13 and TRBJ2-5, with 10 bases aligning to TRBD1. Germline CDR1 and CDR2: PRHDT and FYEKMQ (reference sequence). The CDR3 runs 15 residues. J lost 4 bases, V lost 5 bases, and 7 bases had no gene match. CDR3 coding DNA: TGTGCCAGCAGCAGCTCCGGGACAGGGGTAGAGACCCAGTACTTC. This gives the protein CASSSSGTGVETQYF.

V is TRBV11-3 and J is TRBJ1-1; D remains ambiguous. The CDR3 sequence is 12 residues long. Germline-derived CDR1 and CDR2 are SGHNT and YENEEA. The V end was cut by 0 bases, the J end by 8 bases, with 7 bases between. The CDR3, as DNA: TGTGCCAGCAGCTTAGAACAGACAGAAGCTTTCTTT. This encodes CASSLEQTEAFF.

The rearrangement links TRBV9 to TRBJ2-3; D is ambiguous. Germline loops: CDR1 SGDLS, CDR2 YYNGEE. The V end was cut by 1 base, the J end by 2 bases, with 11 bases between. The CDR3 runs to 15 residues. CDR3 in amino acids: CASSVLTLPTDTQYF. The DNA for the CDR3 is TGTGCCAGCAGCGTATTAACACTTCCCACAGATACGCAGTATTTT.

The V and J genes are TRBV5-4 and TRBJ2-7; 7 nucleotides line up with TRBD2. The CDR3 extends over 15 amino acids. In germline, CDR1 is SGHNT, CDR2 YYREEE (reference sequence). V shed 2 bases, J shed 0 bases, and the junction held 5 bases outside the gene matches. DNA for the CDR3: TGTGCCAGCAGCTTAGGCGGGGAGGGCTCCTACGAGCAGTACGTC. Amino acids: CASSLGGEGSYEQYV.

This sequence joins TRBV4-1 and TRBJ1-3; 7 bases align to TRBD1. Germline V CDR1 and CDR2: MGHRA, YSYEKL. This CDR3 comprises 15 residues. The V gene end was trimmed by 5 bases and the J gene end by 8 bases; junction bases not matched to a gene: 12. The CDR3 region has the DNA TGCGCCAGCAGCAGGGGGGACAGCTCCGGGGACACCATATATTTT. This sequence encodes CASSRGDSSGDTIYF.

The chain joins TRBV30 to TRBJ2-3, with D possibly TRBD2 on 6 matching bases. CDR1 is GTSNPN and CDR2 is SVGIG in the germline V gene (reference sequence). The CDR3 is made up of 16 amino acids. V lost 0 bases, J lost 4 bases, and 17 bases lay in between. CDR3 nucleotide sequence: TGTGCCTGGAGTGTAGGTCTGACTAGTGTGGCAGATACGCAGTATTTT. Amino acids: CAWSVGLTSVADTQYF.

This chain links TRBV7-9 with TRBJ2-1; 11 bases fit TRBD2. V dropped 7 bases and J dropped 0; count of bases not matched to a gene: 5. The V gene's germline CDR1 is SEHNR and CDR2 FQNEAQ (reference sequence). CDR3 size: 16 residues. This chain's CDR3 is CASTHSGGVSYNEQFF. The CDR3, as DNA: TGTGCCAGCACCCATAGCGGGGGGGTCTCCTACAATGAGCAGTTCTTC.

V and J are TRBV6-5 and TRBJ2-1, with TRBD2 identical over 7 bases. The germline V gene encodes CDR1 MNHEY and CDR2 SVGAGI. This CDR3 contains 13 residues. J gave up 5 bases and V 6 bases, and 4 bases lay outside the gene matches. The CDR3 loop reads CASSPTSNNEQFF. In nucleotides, the CDR3 is TGTGCCAGCAGCCCGACTAGCAACAATGAGCAGTTCTTC.